Listed below are T cell receptor beta chains from one sample, sequenced in a study of chemoradiotherapy in HPV16-positive cancers. Sequencing was performed with immunoSEQ multiplex PCR; in TCRdb, only in-frame clones are kept and a portion is missing. The sample lists roughly 1,300 clones; roughly 44% were seen once. The sample was acquired from a patient who underwent chemoradiotherapy. All receptors derive from a human donor with HPV-associated anogenital cancer. The CDR3 runs from the conserved cysteine through the conserved F or W. A D gene is named only where the DNA matches it firmly. Where a row states a size, it is once, few, many or the class of an expanded clone; other rows omit it.

DNA: TGTGCCAGCAGCTGGACCGGAACCCAACAGGTCACGCAGTATTTT
CDR3: CASSWTGTQQVTQYF
V: TRBV5-5
D: .
size: .
J: TRBJ2-3

DNA: TGTGCCAGCAGTTACTCTGTTCGGCGGCAAGAGACCCAGTACTTC
CDR3: CASSYSVRRQETQYF
V: TRBV6-5
D: .
size: .
J: TRBJ2-5

DNA: TGTGCCAGCATCCCGCTTGGAAGCGGGGGGGTCACAGATACGCAGTATTTT
CDR3: CASIPLGSGGVTDTQYF
V: TRBV2
D: TRBD2
size: .
J: TRBJ2-3

DNA: TGTGCCAGCAGTGAATATTACGTTGGGGCCGAAGCTTTCTTT
CDR3: CASSEYYVGAEAFF
V: TRBV25-1
D: .
size: few
J: TRBJ1-1

DNA: TGTGCCAGCAGTTCGGGACAGTTTCTCTACGAGCAGTACTTC
CDR3: CASSSGQFLYEQYF
V: TRBV28
D: TRBD1
size: .
J: TRBJ2-7

DNA: TGCAGCGCGGATCCGGGACAGGGGCCAGATACGCAGTATTTT
CDR3: CSADPGQGPDTQYF
V: TRBV29-1
D: TRBD1
size: few
J: TRBJ2-3

DNA: TGTGCCAGCAGTCTTACCCGGGACGAGCAGTACTTC
CDR3: CASSLTRDEQYF
V: TRBV6-1
D: .
size: .
J: TRBJ2-7

DNA: TGTGCCAGCAGTGACTTGGGACAGAAGAACACTGAAGCTTTCTTT
CDR3: CASSDLGQKNTEAFF
V: TRBV6-1
D: TRBD1
size: few
J: TRBJ1-1

DNA: TGCGCCAGCAGGAGGACGGAAGATTCACCCCTCCACTTT
CDR3: CASRRTEDSPLHF
V: TRBV5-1
D: .
size: .
J: TRBJ1-6

DNA: TGTGCCAGCAGCTCTAGAGTAGGACTAGATATCGGGGAGCTGTTTTTT
CDR3: CASSSRVGLDIGELFF
V: TRBV13
D: TRBD2
size: .
J: TRBJ2-2

DNA: TGTGCCAGCAGTAAAACGACAGGGGTCGGTTCACCCCTCCACTTT
CDR3: CASSKTTGVGSPLHF
V: TRBV6-5
D: TRBD1
size: .
J: TRBJ1-6

DNA: TGTGCCAGCAGTGACGCCGGTTACGAGCAGTACTTC
CDR3: CASSDAGYEQYF
V: TRBV2
D: .
size: few
J: TRBJ2-7

DNA: TGTGCCAGCAGAACGACAGGGATTAATGAAAAACTGTTTTTT
CDR3: CASRTTGINEKLFF
V: TRBV28
D: TRBD1
size: .
J: TRBJ1-4

DNA: TGTGCCAGCAGTGACCCACTAGCGGGGGCCAATGAGCAGTTCTTC
CDR3: CASSDPLAGANEQFF
V: TRBV2
D: TRBD2
size: large
J: TRBJ2-1

DNA: TGCACCAGCAGCCAAGATCGGCGGGAGCGGAAAAACTACAATGAGCAGTTCTTC
CDR3: CTSSQDRRERKNYNEQFF
V: TRBV1
D: .
size: .
J: TRBJ2-1

DNA: TGTGCCTGGAGTGCCCCGACTAGCGGGGCTGCGGGTGAGCAGTTCTTC
CDR3: CAWSAPTSGAAGEQFF
V: TRBV30
D: TRBD2
size: few
J: TRBJ2-1

DNA: TGTGCCAGCAGTGAGACCACTAGCGAGTACGAGCAGTACTTC
CDR3: CASSETTSEYEQYF
V: TRBV28
D: TRBD2
size: few
J: TRBJ2-7

DNA: TGTGCCAGCAGCTCTGACACCTACTCTAACTATGGCTACACCTTC
CDR3: CASSSDTYSNYGYTF
V: TRBV11-2
D: .
size: .
J: TRBJ1-2

DNA: TGTGCCAGCAGTCTTCTACAGGGGATTACGACTGAAGCTTTCTTT
CDR3: CASSLLQGITTEAFF
V: TRBV27
D: TRBD1
size: .
J: TRBJ1-1

DNA: TGTGCCAGTAGTATATACAGCCCGGGATTCAATCAGCCCCAGCATTTT
CDR3: CASSIYSPGFNQPQHF
V: TRBV19
D: .
size: few
J: TRBJ1-5

DNA: TGTGCCAGTAGTATAGGCGGCAGCACCAACACCGGGGAGCTGTTTTTT
CDR3: CASSIGGSTNTGELFF
V: TRBV19
D: .
size: few
J: TRBJ2-2

DNA: TGTGCCAGCAGTCAACAGGGGGCATTGGCTTTCTTT
CDR3: CASSQQGALAFF
V: TRBV28
D: TRBD1
size: .
J: TRBJ1-1

DNA: TGTGCCAGCAAGACAGGGGGGTACGAGCAGTACTTC
CDR3: CASKTGGYEQYF
V: TRBV28
D: TRBD1
size: few
J: TRBJ2-7

DNA: TGCGCCAGCAGCTTGGAAAGAGGGGGTCAGCCCCAGCATTTT
CDR3: CASSLERGGQPQHF
V: TRBV5-1
D: .
size: .
J: TRBJ1-5

DNA: TGTGCCAGCAGCTCCCGGGACGTACGAAGTTCACCCCTCCACTTT
CDR3: CASSSRDVRSSPLHF
V: TRBV7-8
D: .
size: .
J: TRBJ1-6

DNA: TGTGCCAGTAGTTTCGGAGCTACCCAAGAGACCCAGTACTTC
CDR3: CASSFGATQETQYF
V: TRBV19
D: .
size: .
J: TRBJ2-5

DNA: TGTGCCTGGAGTGTACAACTAGCGGGAACCGAGCAGTACTTC
CDR3: CAWSVQLAGTEQYF
V: TRBV30
D: TRBD2
size: .
J: TRBJ2-7

DNA: TGTGCCTGGAGTGAACAGGGCGAACCCCAGCATTTT
CDR3: CAWSEQGEPQHF
V: TRBV30
D: .
size: .
J: TRBJ1-5

DNA: TGTGCCAGCAGTTCGACGTCTGGAAACACCATATATTTT
CDR3: CASSSTSGNTIYF
V: TRBV6-5
D: .
size: .
J: TRBJ1-3

DNA: TGTGCCAGCAGCCCCACGACCCTGACCGTACCCTACGAGCAGTACTTC
CDR3: CASSPTTLTVPYEQYF
V: TRBV13
D: .
size: .
J: TRBJ2-7

DNA: TGTGCCAGCAGCGTAACCACCACCCAAGATACGCAGTATTTT
CDR3: CASSVTTTQDTQYF
V: TRBV9
D: .
size: .
J: TRBJ2-3

DNA: TGTGCCAGCAGCTTAGGGCGGGCCTCCTACGAGCAGTACTTC
CDR3: CASSLGRASYEQYF
V: TRBV7-2
D: .
size: .
J: TRBJ2-7

DNA: TGTGCCACCAGCAGAGCGCCCGGACAGGGAAGGGACGAGCAGTACTTC
CDR3: CATSRAPGQGRDEQYF
V: TRBV15
D: TRBD1
size: .
J: TRBJ2-7

DNA: TGTGCCAGCAGCCGAGAAGCAGATACGCAGTATTTT
CDR3: CASSREADTQYF
V: TRBV11-2
D: .
size: .
J: TRBJ2-3

DNA: TGTGCCAGCAGCCTAACCTTATACAGGGGGCCGGACTATGGCTACACCTTC
CDR3: CASSLTLYRGPDYGYTF
V: TRBV7-9
D: TRBD1
size: few
J: TRBJ1-2

DNA: TGTGCCAGCAGCCAAGATCTTTTTGGGACAGGGGCCGTCGATACGCAGTATTTT
CDR3: CASSQDLFGTGAVDTQYF
V: TRBV14
D: TRBD1
size: .
J: TRBJ2-3

DNA: TGCGCCAGCAGCCATGGAATTACACGCACGGGAAACACCATATATTTT
CDR3: CASSHGITRTGNTIYF
V: TRBV5-1
D: .
size: few
J: TRBJ1-3

DNA: TGTGCCCTGCAGGACGACACTGAAGCTTTCTTT
CDR3: CALQDDTEAFF
V: TRBV21-1
D: .
size: .
J: TRBJ1-1

DNA: TGTGCCAGCAGTGAACAGGGGGCTCATGAAAAACTGTTTTTT
CDR3: CASSEQGAHEKLFF
V: TRBV2
D: TRBD1
size: few
J: TRBJ1-4

DNA: TGCGCCAGCAGCCAAGTGCAGGGACCAGATACGCAGTATTTT
CDR3: CASSQVQGPDTQYF
V: TRBV4-1
D: .
size: .
J: TRBJ2-3

DNA: TGTGCCTGGAGTGCGGGGTCTGGAAACACCATATATTTT
CDR3: CAWSAGSGNTIYF
V: TRBV30
D: .
size: .
J: TRBJ1-3

DNA: TGCGCCAGCAGCTATGGGACAGCTGAAGCTTTCTTT
CDR3: CASSYGTAEAFF
V: TRBV5-1
D: TRBD1
size: .
J: TRBJ1-1

DNA: TGTGCCAGCAGCCCCGGGACTAGCGGCTACGAGCAGTACTTC
CDR3: CASSPGTSGYEQYF
V: TRBV5-4
D: TRBD2
size: once
J: TRBJ2-7

DNA: TGTGCCAGCAGCCCGGGACTAGCCGCAGATACGCAGTATTTT
CDR3: CASSPGLAADTQYF
V: TRBV7-2
D: TRBD2
size: .
J: TRBJ2-3

DNA: TGTGCCAGCAGTGCGGGGTCTTTTCTGCATCAGCCCCAGCATTTT
CDR3: CASSAGSFLHQPQHF
V: TRBV2
D: .
size: few
J: TRBJ1-5

DNA: TGTGCCAGCAGCCTTACTAGCGGGAGGGCGGGCACAGATACGCAGTATTTT
CDR3: CASSLTSGRAGTDTQYF
V: TRBV9
D: TRBD2
size: .
J: TRBJ2-3

DNA: TGCGCCAGCAGCCAAGATGACAGGAATGAGCAGTTCTTC
CDR3: CASSQDDRNEQFF
V: TRBV4-1
D: .
size: few
J: TRBJ2-1

DNA: TGTGCCTGGAGTGTAATTGGAGATACGCAGTATTTT
CDR3: CAWSVIGDTQYF
V: TRBV30
D: .
size: .
J: TRBJ2-3

DNA: TGTGCCAGCTCACCACGGGACAGGTACCCCTACGAGCAGTACTTC
CDR3: CASSPRDRYPYEQYF
V: TRBV18
D: TRBD1
size: .
J: TRBJ2-7

DNA: TGTGCCTGGAGTGCCAGGGGGGGGTCGCAAGAGACCCAGTACTTC
CDR3: CAWSARGGSQETQYF
V: TRBV30
D: .
size: .
J: TRBJ2-5

DNA: TGTGCCAGCAGCTTAGGACTCAATGAGCAGTTCTTC
CDR3: CASSLGLNEQFF
V: TRBV11-1
D: .
size: few
J: TRBJ2-1

DNA: TGTGCCAGCAGCCAAGAATCTTACCTAGCGGCCCCAACAGATACGCAGTATTTT
CDR3: CASSQESYLAAPTDTQYF
V: TRBV14
D: TRBD2
size: .
J: TRBJ2-3

DNA: TGTGCCAGTAGTGCACCGGGACTGGGTGTCTACCAAGAGACCCAGTACTTC
CDR3: CASSAPGLGVYQETQYF
V: TRBV19
D: .
size: .
J: TRBJ2-5

DNA: TGTGCCAGCTCTTCGTCCCCAGGAGATACGCAGTATTTT
CDR3: CASSSSPGDTQYF
V: TRBV18
D: .
size: .
J: TRBJ2-3

DNA: TGTGCCAGCAGCGTGGCAGTGAACACTGAAGCTTTCTTT
CDR3: CASSVAVNTEAFF
V: TRBV9
D: .
size: .
J: TRBJ1-1

DNA: TGTGCCAGCAGAACCGGGACAGGCTCCTATGGCTACACCTTC
CDR3: CASRTGTGSYGYTF
V: TRBV28
D: TRBD1
size: few
J: TRBJ1-2

DNA: TGCGCCAGCAGCTCACTACGACACGAGCAGTACTTC
CDR3: CASSSLRHEQYF
V: TRBV4-1
D: .
size: few
J: TRBJ2-7

DNA: TGTGCCAGCAGTCCAGGAGGGACAGGGGACGGGGCCAACGTCCTGACTTTC
CDR3: CASSPGGTGDGANVLTF
V: TRBV25-1
D: TRBD1
size: .
J: TRBJ2-6

DNA: TGTGCCAAGACAGGGGAGAACACCGGGGAGCTGTTTTTT
CDR3: CAKTGENTGELFF
V: TRBV2
D: TRBD1
size: .
J: TRBJ2-2

DNA: TGCAGCGGGGGGCGGGTCTACGAGCAGTACTTC
CDR3: CSGGRVYEQYF
V: TRBV29-1
D: .
size: .
J: TRBJ2-7